One and the same sample provided the 22 T cell receptor beta chains below, sequenced in a study of blood T cell repertoires in COVID-19. Produced via immunoSEQ multiplex PCR; TCRdb's table is partial and in-frame only. Of about 78,000 clones listed, less than 95% are singletons. Sample: peripheral blood. All receptors derive from a woman aged 50 to 65 in a cohort sampled during active COVID-19.

This rearrangement joins TRBV10-3 to TRBJ1-1, with D maybe TRBD1 (5 bases). The CDR3 runs 13 residues. V lost 2 bases and J lost 7, with 11 bases in between. Germline CDR1 is ENHRY and CDR2 is SYGVKD. This CDR3 is CAISEGTSVEAFF. DNA for the CDR3: TGTGCCATCAGTGAGGGGACTTCGGTTGAAGCTTTCTTT.

This chain uses TRBV19 with TRBJ1-1; 7 bases agree with TRBD1. The CDR3 has 14 amino acids. With V trimmed by 3 bases and J by 1 base, 2 bases remained unmatched. Germline-derived CDR1 and CDR2 are LNHDA and SQIVND (reference sequence). Here the CDR3 reads CASSMAGGNTEAFF. In DNA form, the CDR3 reads TGTGCCAGTAGTATGGCAGGGGGGAACACTGAAGCTTTCTTT.

This chain uses TRBV27 with TRBJ1-5; D uncertain. The CDR3 is 14 amino acids. From germline, CDR1 is MNHEY and CDR2 SMNVEV (reference sequence). V lost 1 base, J lost 4 bases, and 8 bases lay in between. CDR3 in DNA: TGTGCCAGCAGTTTATATGATAGAAATCAGCCCCAGCATTTT. Its protein is CASSLYDRNQPQHF.

The sample holds one count of this clone. The V call is TRBV5-1, the J call TRBJ1-1; a weak D match, TRBD1 (5 bases). Per germline, CDR1 SGHRS and CDR2 YFSETQ. This CDR3 contains 14 residues. Between the trimmed V and J ends, which lost 3 bases and 5 bases, there was a span of 14 bases. The CDR3 spells CASSSSGGDTEAFF. The CDR3 nucleotides read TGCGCCAGCAGCTCGTCCGGGGGAGATACTGAAGCTTTCTTT.

The chain is built from TRBV18 and TRBJ2-1; 10 bases agree with TRBD2. Trimming took 3 bases from V and 4 from J; bases not matched to a gene: 6. The CDR3 covers 16 residues. The germline gives CDR1 KGHSH, CDR2 LQKENI. The CDR3 spells CASSPFSGREYNEQFF. The DNA of the CDR3 is TGTGCCAGCTCACCTTTCAGCGGGAGGGAATACAATGAGCAGTTCTTC.

V gene TRBV5-4 combines with J gene TRBJ2-2, with D unresolved. Trimming took 1 base from V and 2 from J, leaving 9 bases between them. The V gene's germline CDR1 is SGHNT and CDR2 YYREEE (reference sequence). This CDR3 region has 15 residues. CDR3 sequence: CASSLFYSNTGELFF. In nucleotides, the CDR3 is TGTGCCAGCAGCTTGTTCTACTCAAACACCGGGGAGCTGTTTTTT.

In DNA form, the CDR3 reads TGTGCCAGCAGTATAGGACAAGGATCCTATGGCTACACCTTC. Amino acids: CASSIGQGSYGYTF. The chain recombines TRBV2 with TRBJ1-2, with D maybe TRBD1 (5 bases). The CDR3 is 14 residues long. The germline CDR1 and CDR2 sequences are SNHLY and FYNNEI. The V gene lost 5 bases and the J gene lost 4 bases, with 14 bases spanning the gap.

The sample holds one count of this clone. This chain joins TRBV15 and TRBJ2-5; 9 nucleotides agree with TRBD1. From germline, CDR1 is LNHNV and CDR2 YYDKDF (reference sequence). This CDR3 has 16 amino acids. J lost 2 bases, V lost 0 bases, and 4 bases had no gene match. This CDR3 reads CATSRDLTGGQETQYF. The CDR3 coding sequence is TGTGCCACCAGCAGAGATCTGACAGGGGGGCAAGAGACCCAGTACTTC.

The chain combines TRBV28 with TRBJ2-1; 13 bases are shared with TRBD2. With V trimmed by 1 base and J by 6 bases, 6 bases remained unmatched. The CDR3 totals 17 residues. Germline CDR1 reads MDHEN; CDR2 reads SYDVKM. This CDR3 reads CASSLYRTSGSSNEQFF. The CDR3 region has the DNA TGTGCCAGCAGTTTATACCGGACTAGCGGGAGTTCCAATGAGCAGTTCTTC. Supplemented by reference TRBV28 and TRBJ2-1, the full variable domain reads DVKVTQSSRYLVKRTGEKVFLECVQDMDHENMFWYRQDPGLGLRLIYFSYDVKMKEKGDIPEGYSVSREKKERFSLILESASTNQTSMYLCASSLYRTSGSSNEQFFGPGTRLTVL.

The gene calls are TRBV29-1 and TRBJ2-7, with 12 bases that match TRBD2. The CDR3 covers 17 residues. Per the germline V gene, CDR1 is SQVTM and CDR2 is ANQGSEA. Trimming removed 7 bases from V and 3 bases from J; junction bases left unmatched: 16. The CDR3 protein is CSALTGTSGRLDYEQYF. The CDR3, as DNA: TGCAGCGCTCTAACCGGGACTAGCGGGCGTCTCGACTACGAGCAGTACTTC.

As DNA, the CDR3 is TGTGCCAGCAGCTTACTAGGTTCAAATGAGCAGTTCTTC. The encoded protein is CASSLLGSNEQFF. The V call is TRBV7-3, the J call TRBJ2-1; no reliable D call. The ends were cut back, 2 bases at V and 7 bases at J, with 9 bases in the middle. The germline CDR1 and CDR2 sequences are SGHTA and FQGTGA. This CDR3 comprises 13 residues.

This rearrangement joins TRBV6-5 to TRBJ2-3, with D uncertain. The germline CDR1 and CDR2 sequences are MNHEY and SVGAGI. Trimming took 8 bases from V and 4 from J, leaving 13 bases between them. The CDR3 has 13 amino acids. The chain's CDR3 is CASLEPRSDTQYF. DNA for the CDR3: TGTGCCAGCTTAGAGCCGCGATCAGATACGCAGTATTTT.

The sample holds a few counts of this clone. This rearrangement joins TRBV7-3 to TRBJ2-5, with D tentatively TRBD1 (6 bases). V dropped 5 bases and J dropped 5 bases, with 18 bases sitting between them. This CDR3 is built from 15 residues. CDR1 is SGHTA and CDR2 is FQGTGA in the germline V gene. CDR3 amino acids: CASSPSGQTGETQYF. The CDR3 DNA is TGTGCCAGCAGCCCCTCGGGACAAACTGGGGAGACCCAGTACTTC.

V gene TRBV13 combines with J gene TRBJ1-2; 7 positions agree with TRBD1. The V gene's germline CDR1 is PRHDT and CDR2 FYEKMQ (reference sequence). After removal of 1 base from V and 3 bases from J, the junction contained 8 bases not matched to a gene. CDR3 size: 16 residues. The CDR3 DNA is TGTGCCAGCAGCTTAGACACAGGGGATCTTGACTATGGCTACACCTTC. Amino acids: CASSLDTGDLDYGYTF.

This chain connects TRBV5-1 to TRBJ1-4, with 7 nucleotides matching TRBD1. The CDR3 has 14 amino acids. Germline trimming cut 3 bases from V and 6 bases from J; bases unmatched to any gene: 5. Looked up from germline, CDR1 is SGHRS and CDR2 is YFSETQ. The CDR3 nucleotides read TGCGCCAGCAGCTCTAGGGGGCAGGATGAAAAACTGTTTTTT. It encodes CASSSRGQDEKLFF.

The rearrangement uses TRBV7-2 and TRBJ2-7; 11 nucleotides line up with TRBD2. Losses at the gene ends were 2 bases for V and 0 bases for J; bases not matched to a gene: 9. CDR1 and CDR2 (germline): SGHTA, FQGNSA. This CDR3 is 18 amino acids long. CDR3 in DNA: TGTGCCAGCAGCTTATGGCTTCTGACTAGCGGGAACTCCTACGAGCAGTACTTC. Its translation: CASSLWLLTSGNSYEQYF.

The chain links TRBV6-6 to TRBJ2-5, with D hard to call. Per the germline V gene, CDR1 is MNHNY and CDR2 is SVGAGI (reference sequence). CDR3 length equals 14 residues. The V end was cut by 5 bases, the J end by 0 bases, with 10 bases between. CDR3 DNA sequence: TGTGCCAGCAGTCTCCACCAGTACCAAGAGACCCAGTACTTC. Translation gives CASSLHQYQETQYF.

The gene calls are TRBV28 and TRBJ2-7; 8 bases align to TRBD2. V gave up 2 bases and J gave up 3 bases; unmatched junction bases: 3. The CDR3 has 14 residues. CDR1 and CDR2 from the germline V gene are MDHEN and SYDVKM. This CDR3 is CASSLPAGVYEQYF. The CDR3 region has the DNA TGTGCCAGCAGTTTACCAGCGGGAGTCTACGAGCAGTACTTC.

The J gene is TRBJ2-3, the V gene TRBV4-1, with TRBD2 as a possible D gene (6 bases). This CDR3 contains 17 residues. Trimming removed 4 bases at V and 1 base at J, with 18 bases between. CDR1 is MGHRA, CDR2 YSYEKL, per germline. In DNA, the CDR3 is TGCGCCAGCAGCCGTGGGACCGGCGGGGTGGGCACAGATACGCAGTATTTT. This codes for CASSRGTGGVGTDTQYF.

The chain links TRBV29-1 to TRBJ2-7, with 11 bases fitting TRBD1. The length of the CDR3 is 13 residues. V lost 6 bases to trimming and J lost 2 bases; unmatched junction nucleotides: 3. Germline assignment: CDR1 SQVTM and CDR2 ANQGSEA. The chain's CDR3 is CSVEGQGAYEQYF. The CDR3, as DNA: TGCAGCGTAGAGGGACAGGGGGCCTACGAGCAGTACTTC.

CDR3 amino acids: CSASKGTGLETQYF. In DNA form, the CDR3 reads TGCAGTGCTAGTAAGGGGACAGGGTTGGAGACCCAGTACTTC. J is TRBJ2-5 and V is TRBV20-1, with 9 bases lining up with TRBD1. The CDR3 totals 14 residues. Losses at the gene ends were 3 bases for V and 5 bases for J; bases not matched to a gene: 7. CDR1 and CDR2 (germline): DFQATT, SNEGSKA (reference sequence).

The chain links TRBV7-9 to TRBJ2-5; TRBD2 might be the D (7 bases). Germline loops: CDR1 SEHNR, CDR2 FQNEAQ (reference sequence). The CDR3 covers 16 residues. Trimming shortened V by 1 base and J by 1 base, and 13 bases separated the two germline ends. CDR3 nucleotide sequence: TGTGCCAGCAGCTTAGGGGGGGCGGGGGCCCAAGAGACCCAGTACTTC. Protein product: CASSLGGAGAQETQYF.